This record covers a single TCR beta chain. Its target is not known. The sample belongs to a study of cytomegalovirus exposure and HLA in healthy donors. Broader study findings: A later analysis linked a missense variant in DCLRE1C to the trimming of TCR beta V and J genes.

With 60 Vbeta and 13 Jbeta primers, the PCR was carried out. Source study methods: About 9.9 million of the about 80 million unique TCR beta chains counted in a later analysis were shared. Method: immunoSEQ multiplex PCR; TCRdb's copy keeps in-frame clones and lacks some. V and J calls and clone size come straight from that table; D and trimming were deduced from the DNA. The sample table sets out approximately 70,000 clones. The receptor comes from a woman in her 30s in good health and CMV-seronegative. The sample consisted of PBMCs.

CDR3 sequence: CASSFGLGQGIDTQYF. CDR3 sequence (DNA): TGTGCCAGCAGCTTCGGTCTGGGGCAGGGAATAGATACGCAGTATTTT. The V call is TRBV7-9, the J call TRBJ2-3; maybe TRBD1 (5 bases). Germline V CDR1 and CDR2: SEHNR, FQNEAQ (reference sequence). CDR3 size: 16 residues. V dropped 3 bases and J dropped 5 bases, with 18 bases sitting between them.